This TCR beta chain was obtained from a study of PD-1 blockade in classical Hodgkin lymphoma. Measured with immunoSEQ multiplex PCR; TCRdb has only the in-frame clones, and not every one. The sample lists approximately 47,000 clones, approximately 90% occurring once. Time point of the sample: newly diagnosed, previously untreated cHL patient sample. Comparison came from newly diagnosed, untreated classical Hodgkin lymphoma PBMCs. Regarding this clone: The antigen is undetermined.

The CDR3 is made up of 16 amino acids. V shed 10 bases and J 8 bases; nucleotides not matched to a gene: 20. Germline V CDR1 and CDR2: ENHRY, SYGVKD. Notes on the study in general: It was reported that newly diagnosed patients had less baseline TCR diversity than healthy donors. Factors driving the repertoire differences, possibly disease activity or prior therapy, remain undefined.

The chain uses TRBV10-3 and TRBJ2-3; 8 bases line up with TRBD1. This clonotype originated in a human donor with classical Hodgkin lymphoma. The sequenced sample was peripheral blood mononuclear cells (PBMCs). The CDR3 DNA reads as TGTGCCACCGGGGGAATCCCGGGACAGGTTCAAGGTACGCAGTATTTT. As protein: CATGGIPGQVQGTQYF.